The 6 T cell receptor beta chains listed next were all sequenced from one sample in a study of human T cells and chemical hapten exposure. Time point given: patch test 2, 6 weeks after DPC sensitization. Treatment reported: therapeutic diphenylcyclopropenone sensitization with weekly scalp DPC. TCRdb reanalysed the RACE reads using MiXCR and keeps one entry per CDR3 protein. The repertoire holds about 80,000 distinct CDR3 sequences, about a tenth seen once, with about 2.3% in the top ten. This material consisted of whole blood, taken in connection with sensitization to the hapten diphenylcyclopropenone (DPC). These TCRs come from a woman aged 25 to 39 with alopecia areata. Some clones in this sample may be carry-over from other donors' samples.

Ten or more counts support this clonotype. This chain links TRBV12-3 or TRBV12-4 with TRBJ2-3, with TRBD2 matching 7 bases. With 6 bases clipped from V and 2 bases from J, the junction kept 11 bases outside the gene matches. The CDR3 has 16 amino acids. The CDR3, as DNA: TGTGCCAGCAGGCGGGCTACGGGAGGCCCCACAGATACGCAGTATTTT. Amino acids: CASRRATGGPTDTQYF.

This clonotype was counted only a few times. The rearrangement joins TRBV7-2 to TRBJ1-2; 7 nucleotides match TRBD1. V lost 7 bases and J lost 4; bases outside the gene matches: 9. CDR3 length: 14 amino acids. From germline, CDR1 is SGHTA and CDR2 FQGNSA. In nucleotides, the CDR3 is TGTGCCAGCATTACTAAAGGGGGCGGCTATGGCTACACCTTC. Its protein product is CASITKGGGYGYTF.

This clonotype was found many times. CDR3 loop: CAIKDPDTEAFF. Written as DNA, the CDR3 is TGTGCCATCAAAGACCCGGACACTGAAGCTTTCTTT. V usage is TRBV7-2 and J usage is TRBJ1-1; D gene unclear. CDR1 is SGHTA and CDR2 is FQGNSA in the germline V gene. The V gene lost 10 bases and the J gene lost 3 bases, with 12 bases spanning the gap. There are 12 residues in the CDR3. The complete variable domain, with remaining parts taken from reference TRBV7-2 and TRBJ1-1, reads GAGVSQSPSNKVTEKGKDVELRCDPISGHTALYWYRQSLGQGLEFLIYFQGNSAPDKSGLPSDRFSAERTGGSVSTLTIQRTQQEDSAVYLCAIKDPDTEAFFGQGTRLTVV.

This clonotype was detected many times. The chain links TRBV20-1 to TRBJ2-1; D possibly corresponds to TRBD1 (6 bases). V gave up 0 bases and J gave up 6 bases, with 12 bases separating them. CDR1 is DFQATT, CDR2 SNEGSKA, per germline (reference sequence). The CDR3 spans 14 residues. The CDR3 region is CSARDPLRGNEQFF. CDR3 sequence (DNA): TGCAGTGCTAGAGACCCCCTCAGGGGCAATGAGCAGTTCTTC.

This clonotype was found many times. This chain links TRBV7-9 with TRBJ2-3; TRBD2 matches 10 bases. The CDR3 totals 16 residues. With 8 bases clipped from V and 1 base from J, the junction kept 9 bases outside the gene matches. Per germline, CDR1 SEHNR and CDR2 FQNEAQ (reference sequence). The DNA for the CDR3 is TGTGCCAGCGTAAAGGGGGGGACTAGCGGCACAGATACGCAGTATTTT. Its translation is CASVKGGTSGTDTQYF.

This sequence joins TRBV28 and TRBJ1-1; 8 bases align to TRBD1. This CDR3 region has 13 residues. Per germline, CDR1 MDHEN and CDR2 SYDVKM. J gave up 2 bases and V 11 bases, and 7 bases lay outside the gene matches. CDR3 protein: CAGQGAGNTEAFF. CDR3 nucleotides: TGTGCCGGGCAGGGGGCAGGAAACACTGAAGCTTTCTTT.